This passage covers 10 T cell receptor beta chains from one sample sequenced in a study of response to subunit inactivated influenza vaccine. Via MiXCR, TCRdb re-called the RT-PCR reads, giving one row per CDR3 protein. The profile shows around 650,000 distinct CDR3 sequences, around 16% of them singletons. Sequences were derived from PBMCs from blood, sampled 12 days after vaccination. These receptors all come from a man between 50 and 59 years old who received an inactivated influenza vaccine.

This clonotype was detected only a few times. The CDR3 loop is CASSLSGDIYEQYF. CDR3 nucleotides: TGCGCCAGCAGCCTAAGCGGGGACATCTACGAGCAGTACTTC. This sequence joins TRBV5-1 and TRBJ2-7; D might be TRBD2 (7 bases). The CDR3 contains 14 residues. Germline V gene data show CDR1 as SGHRS and CDR2 as YFSETQ. Between the trimmed V and J ends, which lost 4 bases and 3 bases, there was a span of 14 bases.

A few counts support this clonotype. The chain carries TRBV14 and TRBJ2-7; no reliable D call. V was trimmed by 1 base and J by 2 bases, leaving 12 bases between them. This CDR3 comprises 15 residues. Germline V gene sequence: CDR1 SGHDN, CDR2 FVKESK. CDR3 coding DNA: TGTGCCAGCAGCCAAGGTGAAGACTGGACCTACGAGCAGTACTTC. It is translated as CASSQGEDWTYEQYF.

This chain uses TRBV20-1 with TRBJ2-1, with 7 nucleotides matching TRBD2. CDR3 length: 13 amino acids. Germline V CDR1 and CDR2: DFQATT, SNEGSKA (reference sequence). Trimming took 6 bases from V and 5 from J; bases not matched to a gene: 7. Written as DNA, the CDR3 is TGCAGTGCCATAAGACTAGCAGACAATGAGCAGTTCTTC. It is translated as CSAIRLADNEQFF.

The V gene is TRBV12-3 or TRBV12-4, the J gene TRBJ2-1, with TRBD1 as a possible D gene (6 bases). V lost 0 bases and J lost 0, with 12 bases in between. The CDR3 totals 17 residues. In nucleotides, the CDR3 is TGTGCCAGCAGTTTAGCGCATTGGGGGCCCTCCTACAATGAGCAGTTCTTC. This translates into CASSLAHWGPSYNEQFF.

This clonotype was counted a single time. This chain links TRBV28 with TRBJ2-7; D gene unclear. The ends were cut back, 8 bases at V and 2 bases at J, with 19 bases in the middle. Per the germline V gene, CDR1 is MDHEN and CDR2 is SYDVKM. The CDR3 runs to 15 residues. The CDR3 is CASGLLGPVAYEQYF. In DNA form, the CDR3 reads TGTGCCAGCGGGTTGCTCGGGCCCGTCGCCTACGAGCAGTACTTC.

The chain couples TRBV7-8 to TRBJ1-1, with a possible D match to TRBD1 (5 bases). CDR1 SGHVS and CDR2 FQNEAQ come from the germline V gene. The V end was cut by 2 bases, the J end by 4 bases, with 20 bases between. The CDR3 is made up of 17 amino acids. CDR3 in amino acids: CASSLFITEARGTEAFF. The CDR3, as DNA: TGTGCCAGCAGCTTATTTATTACGGAGGCTAGGGGCACTGAAGCTTTCTTT.

This clonotype came up many times. This rearrangement joins TRBV29-1 to TRBJ2-3; TRBD2 aligns across 7 bases. CDR1 SQVTM and CDR2 ANQGSEA come from the germline V gene. CDR3 size: 13 residues. Unmatched junction bases numbered 8, after V lost 8 bases and J lost 3 bases. DNA for the CDR3: TGCAGCTCCGGACTAGTTGAAACAGATACGCAGTATTTT. Its protein is CSSGLVETDTQYF.

The V gene is TRBV6-2 or TRBV6-3, the J gene TRBJ2-1, with 13 bases lining up with TRBD2. Germline CDR1 and CDR2: MNHEY and SVGEGT. This CDR3 is 15 amino acids long. V shed 6 bases, J shed 9 bases, and the junction held 8 bases outside the gene matches. Here the CDR3 DNA reads TGTGCCAGCAGGCCCGGACTAGCGGGAGTTCTTGAGCAGTTCTTC. Its protein product is CASRPGLAGVLEQFF.

CDR3 sequence (DNA): TGCAGTGCTAGTTCGGACGGGACTAGCGGGAGAACAGATACGCAGTATTTT. As protein: CSASSDGTSGRTDTQYF. This chain links TRBV20-1 with TRBJ2-3, with 14 positions matching TRBD2. The CDR3 loop spans 17 amino acids. Trimming took 3 bases from V and 3 from J; bases not matched to a gene: 8. Looked up from germline, CDR1 is DFQATT and CDR2 is SNEGSKA (reference sequence).

In this sample, this clonotype turned up a few times. The V and J genes are TRBV9 and TRBJ2-7; possibly TRBD2 for D (5 bases). Germline V gene lookup returns CDR1 SGDLS and CDR2 YYNGEE. This CDR3 comprises 15 residues. V was pared by 3 bases and J by 0 bases, with 13 bases between. The CDR3 loop is CASSASAGNSYEQYF. CDR3 in DNA: TGTGCCAGCAGCGCTAGTGCGGGTAACTCCTACGAGCAGTACTTC.